This TCR beta chain stems from a study of blood T cell repertoires in COVID-19. Turning to the study itself: Samples of COVID-19 (acute and convalescent) were obtained from the United States, Italy and Spain. T cells, B-cell-depleted T cells, or PBMCs provided the cDNA or gDNA that served as material.

Germline loops: CDR1 SGHAT, CDR2 FQDESV (reference sequence). Deletions cut 3 bases from V and 3 bases from J, with 8 bases between. There are 13 residues in the CDR3. How the authors handled the data: From reference gene primer amplification, estimates of nucleated cell counts were derived. Method: immunoSEQ multiplex PCR; TCRdb's copy keeps in-frame clones and lacks some. V, J and clone size are those of that table, while D and trimming were read from the DNA. The repertoire holds roughly 60,000 clones, with around nine tenths as singletons. Sample: peripheral blood. The chain combines TRBV11-1 with TRBJ1-1; D ambiguous. This TCR was recovered from a man between 60 and 75 years old with active COVID-19. Here the CDR3 DNA reads TGTGCCAGCAGCTTTAACCGGGACACTGAAGCTTTCTTT. Residues: CASSFNRDTEAFF.